This T cell receptor beta chain was recovered during a study of T cells in localized non-small cell lung cancer. A note on this clone: Its antigen remains unknown. Germline and junction disagree at one end, which may indicate a read error.

Some clones are missing from TCRdb's copy, which holds only in-frame ones; the method was immunoSEQ multiplex PCR. The sample lists 23,000 or so clones; 89% were seen once. Study outcomes and limitations: Uninvolved neighboring lung showed the greatest T cell clonality, exceeding tumor. Heterogeneity remains possible because sequencing was limited to only one tumor region. Blood T cell density predicted longer survival; adjacent-lung clonality, shorter. Turning up in adjacent lung were a median around 60 of the top 100 tumor clones.

CDR3 length: 13 amino acids. Germline CDR1 and CDR2: SQVTM and ANQGSEA. The source of this sequence is a man aged 35 to 69 with stage I squamous cell lung carcinoma. The specimen was peripheral blood, collected before any cancer treatment. This chain uses TRBV29-1 with TRBJ1-4; 8 bases are shared with TRBD1. CDR3 nucleotides: TGCAGCTCCGGGGTGGACAGGGAGCGAAAAACTGTTTTT. This codes for CSSGVDRERKTVF.